This entry concerns a single TCR beta chain. Its matching antigen is unknown. The germline V gene has CDR1 GTSNPN and CDR2 SVGIG (reference sequence). V lost 4 bases, J lost 8 bases, and 7 bases stayed unmatched. This CDR3 is 13 amino acids long. The PCR contained 60 Vbeta and 13 Jbeta primers. Sequencing was performed with immunoSEQ multiplex PCR; in TCRdb, only in-frame clones are kept and a portion is missing. The table has 120,000 to 150,000 clones, about two thirds seen once. The data belong to a study of cytomegalovirus exposure and HLA in healthy donors. Study-wide findings and caveats: Later on, an analysis showed TCR association rates differing by HLA locus, with DRB1 the most and HLA-C the fewest.

The source is a man aged 35 to 55 in good health and CMV-seronegative. The sequencing input was PBMCs. This chain links TRBV30 with TRBJ1-4; 7 nucleotides align to TRBD1. Written as DNA, the CDR3 is TGTGCCTGGAACGAGGGGGCCGGAGAAAAACTGTTTTTT. Protein: CAWNEGAGEKLFF. Full variable domain (remainder filled in from reference TRBV30 and TRBJ1-4): SQTIHQWPATLVQPVGSPLSLECTVEGTSNPNLYWYRQAAGRGLQLLFYSVGIGQISSEVPQNLSASRPQDRQFILSSKKLLLSDSGFYLCAWNEGAGEKLFFGSGTQLSVL.